This T cell receptor beta chain is drawn from a study of OX40 agonist ivuxolimab in advanced cancers. Study-wide context: Participants averaged about 60 years of age (range about 23 to 80) and were roughly 83% male. Study outcomes and limitations: Fewer expanded clones were found on average in CD4+ than in CD8+ T cells.

Assay used: immunoSEQ multiplex PCR; TCRdb lists only in-frame clones, some missing. The sample carries about 40,000 clones, about 87% recorded once. A note on this clone: What it binds is not known.

This clonotype was obtained from an adult with an advanced solid tumor such as melanoma, head and neck, liver or kidney cancer. The sample in question was CD4+ or CD8+ T cells sorted from blood, obtained in a trial of the OX40 agonist ivuxolimab.

DNA of the CDR3: TGTGCCAGTTCGGTTAAGGCGGGAGTAATGGAGTACGAGCAGTACTTC. This sequence encodes CASSVKAGVMEYEQYF. The V call is TRBV28, the J call TRBJ2-7, with 7 bases that match TRBD2. Per the germline V gene, CDR1 is MDHEN and CDR2 is SYDVKM. This CDR3 is 16 amino acids long. The V gene end was trimmed by 9 bases and the J gene end by 4 bases; junction bases not matched to a gene: 18.